Sequencing of this T cell receptor (beta chain) was carried out in a study of post-analysis software for immune sequencing data (dated by TCRdb to 2013 to 2016). Notes on the research overall: The recorded disease courses included relapsing-remitting, secondary progressive and progressive-relapsing multiple sclerosis, and some patients had no subtype annotation. The patient repertoires were compared against 10 to 12 previously published healthy control repertoires obtained from donors aged 6 to 25 years. A subset of samples was prepared in parallel using single-end sample barcoding, then pooled and co-amplified after Illumina adapter ligation. What the work shows at the level of the full study, not this receptor alone: Multiple sclerosis patients had significantly lower normalized Chao1 diversity than controls, a result that suggests substantial peripheral T-cell clonal expansion. Roughly 5 TRBV segments, including TRBV5-6, TRBV5-1 and TRBV20-1, were significantly more frequent in patients than controls. The control group was slightly older than the multiple sclerosis patient group. Direct clustering with F measure showed strong co-clustering of samples prepared in the same batch, prompting a batch-effect correction.

In regard to this clonotype: Its antigen target is currently unknown. No per-base quality is available; no much larger clone lies one base away.

A distance of 18 bases separates the germline ends of V and J, which lose 6 bases and 9 bases respectively. From the cysteine up to the phenylalanine, the CDR3 has a length of 14 residues. The only DNA kept is the CDR3, 42 bases in frame from the first base. To prepare the library, PCR was applied. The listed sequencing device is Illumina HiSeq 2500. Unique molecular identifiers were incorporated into TCR beta cDNA libraries to reduce PCR and sequencing biases. Per 1 to 10 million input T cells, roughly 0.5 million cDNA molecules were obtained, such that each molecule approximated one T cell. The same protocol used for the earlier healthy control dataset was applied to prepare and sequence the patient libraries. Samples belonging to the same batch were prepared together, multiplexed and sequenced on a shared HiSeq lane. Per the original workflow: Raw barcoded reads were processed with MIGEC, and single-read molecular identifier groups were discarded before consensus assembly and CDR3 extraction. VDJtools was used for post-analysis of the clonotype tables, with diversity normalized by down-sampling every dataset to the smallest sample size. In repertoire overlap clustering, CDR3 amino acid sequences, but not nucleotide sequences, were matched to correct batch-related cross-sample contamination. Through fastp at Q25 and MiXCR, TCRdb rebuilt clones from the public reads, retaining in-frame beta chains. Each CDR3 protein gets just one entry, which takes the most common genes and DNA from the rows behind it. What appears here as the V and J calls and clone size reflects TCRdb's work, not the paper's. A total of about 500,000 distinct CDR3 sequences appear in this sample, approximately 46% of them only once. The top ten constitute around an eighth of the sample.

To demonstrate the VDJtools post-analysis software, the study profiled TCR beta repertoires from the peripheral blood of approximately twelve young patients with multiple sclerosis. Multiple sclerosis patients were children and adolescents aged 6 to 15 years. This sequence uses TRBV12-3 or TRBV12-4 and TRBJ1-5; too little of a D gene remains to name it. The receptor comes from a girl aged 5-17 years with multiple sclerosis. The material sequenced was blood. The bases read TGTGCCAGCAGCCCCACCTATCAAGATCCGCCCCAGCATTTT. Its coded protein is CASSPTYQDPPQHF.